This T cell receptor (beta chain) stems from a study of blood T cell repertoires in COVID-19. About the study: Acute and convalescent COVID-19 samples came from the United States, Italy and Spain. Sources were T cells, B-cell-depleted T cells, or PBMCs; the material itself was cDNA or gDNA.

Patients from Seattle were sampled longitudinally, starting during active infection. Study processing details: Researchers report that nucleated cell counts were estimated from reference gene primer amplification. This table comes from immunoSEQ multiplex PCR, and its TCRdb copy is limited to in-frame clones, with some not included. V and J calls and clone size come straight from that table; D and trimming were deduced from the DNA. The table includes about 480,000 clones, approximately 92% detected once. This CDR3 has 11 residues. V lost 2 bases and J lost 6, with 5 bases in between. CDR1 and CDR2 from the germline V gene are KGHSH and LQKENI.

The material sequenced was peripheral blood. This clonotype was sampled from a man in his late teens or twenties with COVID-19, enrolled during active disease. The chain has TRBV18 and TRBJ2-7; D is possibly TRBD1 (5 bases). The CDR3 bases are TGTGCCAGCTCACCAGGGGCCGAGCAGTACTTC. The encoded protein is CASSPGAEQYF.